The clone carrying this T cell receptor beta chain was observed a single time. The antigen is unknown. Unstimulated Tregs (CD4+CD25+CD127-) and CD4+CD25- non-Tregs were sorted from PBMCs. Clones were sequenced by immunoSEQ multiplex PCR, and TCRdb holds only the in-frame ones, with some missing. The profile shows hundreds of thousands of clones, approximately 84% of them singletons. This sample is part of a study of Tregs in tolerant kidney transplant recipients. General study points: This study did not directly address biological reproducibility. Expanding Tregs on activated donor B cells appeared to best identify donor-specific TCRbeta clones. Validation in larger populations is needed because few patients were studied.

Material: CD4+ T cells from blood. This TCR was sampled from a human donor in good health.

CDR3 protein: CASSPLPRVINYGYTF. The CDR3 DNA sequence: TGTGCCAGCAGCCCCTTGCCGAGAGTAATAAACTATGGCTACACCTTC. V and J are TRBV5-6 and TRBJ1-2, with no clear D. The CDR3 contains 16 residues. Trimming removed 4 bases from V and 2 bases from J, with 18 bases in between. Germline CDR1 reads SGHDT; CDR2 reads YYEEEE.